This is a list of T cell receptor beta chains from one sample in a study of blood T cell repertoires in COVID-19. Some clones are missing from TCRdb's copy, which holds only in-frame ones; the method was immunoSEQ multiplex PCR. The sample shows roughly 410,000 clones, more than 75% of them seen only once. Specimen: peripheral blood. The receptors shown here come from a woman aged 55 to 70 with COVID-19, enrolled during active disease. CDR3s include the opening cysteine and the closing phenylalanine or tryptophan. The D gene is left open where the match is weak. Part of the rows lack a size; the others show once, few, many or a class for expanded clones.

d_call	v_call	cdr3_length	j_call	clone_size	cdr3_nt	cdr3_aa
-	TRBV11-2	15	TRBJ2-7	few	TGTGCCAGCAGCTTGCCGGGTAAAAATCGCATCGAGCAGTACTTC	CASSLPGKNRIEQYF
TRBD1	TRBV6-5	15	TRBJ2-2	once	TGTGCCAGCAGGGACAGGAGATCGAACACCGGGGAGCTGTTTTTT	CASRDRRSNTGELFF
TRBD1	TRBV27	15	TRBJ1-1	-	TGTGCCAGCAGTTACAGGGGGCGACTGAACACTGAAGCTTTCTTT	CASSYRGRLNTEAFF
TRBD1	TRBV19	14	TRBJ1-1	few	TGTGCCAGTAGTACCCGACAGGGAAACACTGAAGCTTTCTTT	CASSTRQGNTEAFF
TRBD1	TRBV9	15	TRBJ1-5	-	TGTGCCAGCAGCGTTGGGACAGGACCCAATCAGCCCCAGCATTTT	CASSVGTGPNQPQHF
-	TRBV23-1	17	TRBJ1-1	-	TGCGCCAGCAGACACCCCTTTGGGCAGGGCCCAACACTTGAAGCTTTCTTT	CASRHPFGQGPTLEAFF
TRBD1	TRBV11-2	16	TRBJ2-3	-	TGTGCCAGCAGCCCACAGGGGACGGGGAGCACAGATACGCAGTATTTT	CASSPQGTGSTDTQYF
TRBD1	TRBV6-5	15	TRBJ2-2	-	TGTGCCAGCAGTCTCAGGGACAGCCCGCCCGGGGAGCTGTTTTTT	CASSLRDSPPGELFF
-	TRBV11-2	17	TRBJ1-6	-	TGTGCCAGCAGCTTAGGGTCTAGGGGACAACATAATTCACCCCTCCACTTT	CASSLGSRGQHNSPLHF
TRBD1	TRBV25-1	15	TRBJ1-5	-	TGTGCCAGGCCTAAAAGGACAGGGGGGAATCAGCCCCAGCATTTT	CARPKRTGGNQPQHF
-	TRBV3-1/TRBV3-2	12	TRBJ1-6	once	TGTGCCAGCAGCCACCCGGAGTCACCCCTCCACTTT	CASSHPESPLHF
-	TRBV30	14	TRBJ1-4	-	TGTGCCTGGAAATCAGCAACAGGGAATGAAAAACTGTTTTTT	CAWKSATGNEKLFF
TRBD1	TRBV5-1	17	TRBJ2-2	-	TGCGCCAGCAGCTTGGGACCACAGGGGATGAACACCGGGGAGCTGTTTTTT	CASSLGPQGMNTGELFF
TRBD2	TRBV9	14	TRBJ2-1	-	TGTGCCAGCAGCGTAGTTAGCGGGGAAAATGAGCAGTTCTTC	CASSVVSGENEQFF
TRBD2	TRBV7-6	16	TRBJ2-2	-	TGTGCCAGCACCTTCTGGGAGGGGCTAGACACCGGGGAGCTGTTTTTT	CASTFWEGLDTGELFF
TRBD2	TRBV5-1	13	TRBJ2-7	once	TGCGCCAGCAGCCTAGCGGGGGGGCGCGAGCAGTACTTC	CASSLAGGREQYF
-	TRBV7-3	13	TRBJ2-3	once	TGTGCCAGCAGCTTCGGACTATCGGATACGCAGTATTTT	CASSFGLSDTQYF
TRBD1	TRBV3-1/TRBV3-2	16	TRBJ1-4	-	TGTGCCAGCAGCAAACATGGACAGGGCGCGGGTGAAAAACTGTTTTTT	CASSKHGQGAGEKLFF
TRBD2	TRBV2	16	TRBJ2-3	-	TGTGCCAGCAGTTATGGACTAGCGGGGGGGAGAGATACGCAGTATTTT	CASSYGLAGGRDTQYF
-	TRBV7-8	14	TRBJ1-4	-	TGTGCCAGCAGCCCGGTGACAACTAATGAAAAACTGTTTTTT	CASSPVTTNEKLFF
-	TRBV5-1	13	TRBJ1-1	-	TGCGCCAGCAGCCCGGCACGACAGAGTGAAGCTTTCTTT	CASSPARQSEAFF
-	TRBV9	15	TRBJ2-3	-	TGTGCCAGCAGCGTAGCGGGGAGGGGGACAGATACGCAGTATTTT	CASSVAGRGTDTQYF
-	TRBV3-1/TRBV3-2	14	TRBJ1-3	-	TGTGCCAGCAGCCAAGCGAGTGCTGGAAACACCATATATTTT	CASSQASAGNTIYF
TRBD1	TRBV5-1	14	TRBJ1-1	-	TGCGCCAGCAGCCCGGACAGGGGGAACACTGAAGCTTTCTTT	CASSPDRGNTEAFF
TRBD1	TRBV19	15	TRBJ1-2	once	TGTGCCAGTAGTATAGATCGAGACAGGGACTATGGCTACACCTTC	CASSIDRDRDYGYTF
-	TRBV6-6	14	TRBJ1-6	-	TGTGCCAGCAGTAGGGTCCGGGGTGATTCACCCCTCCACTTT	CASSRVRGDSPLHF
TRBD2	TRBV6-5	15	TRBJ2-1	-	TGTGCCAGCAAAGTAGCGGGGGGCCCCCTAAATGCGCAGTTCTTC	CASKVAGGPLNAQFF
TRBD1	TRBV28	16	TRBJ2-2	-	TGTGCCACCTGGGGTGAGGGACAGGGGAACACCGGGGAGCTGTTTTTT	CATWGEGQGNTGELFF
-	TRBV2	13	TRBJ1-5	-	TGTGCCAGCAGTCGGGACAACAATCAGCCCCAGCATTTT	CASSRDNNQPQHF
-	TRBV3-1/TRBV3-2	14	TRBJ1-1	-	TGTGCCAGCAGCCAGCTTAGTGAGGACACTGAAGCTTTCTTT	CASSQLSEDTEAFF
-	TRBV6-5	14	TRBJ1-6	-	TGTGCAGTCTCCCCGGGGAGGGTTATTTCGCCCCTCCACTTT	CAVSPGRVISPLHF
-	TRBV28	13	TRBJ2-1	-	TGTGCCAGCAGTTTATCCCCTTCCTATGAGCAGTTCTTC	CASSLSPSYEQFF
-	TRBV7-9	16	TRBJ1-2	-	TGTGCCAGCAGCTTAGCCTCCGGGCTGGGGGGGTATGGCTACACCTTC	CASSLASGLGGYGYTF